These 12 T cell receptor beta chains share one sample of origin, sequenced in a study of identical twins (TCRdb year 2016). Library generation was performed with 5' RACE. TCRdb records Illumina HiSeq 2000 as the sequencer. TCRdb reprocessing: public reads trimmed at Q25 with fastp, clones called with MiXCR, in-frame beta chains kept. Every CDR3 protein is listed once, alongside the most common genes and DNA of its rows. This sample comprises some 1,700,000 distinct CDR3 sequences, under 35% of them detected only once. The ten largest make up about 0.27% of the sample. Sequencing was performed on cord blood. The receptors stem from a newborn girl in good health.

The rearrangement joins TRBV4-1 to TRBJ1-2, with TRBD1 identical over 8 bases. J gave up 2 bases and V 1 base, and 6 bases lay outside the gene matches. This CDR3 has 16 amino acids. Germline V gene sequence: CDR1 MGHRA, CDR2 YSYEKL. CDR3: CASSQGGGQGNYGYTF. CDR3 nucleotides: TGCGCCAGCAGCCAAGGGGGCGGACAGGGCAACTATGGCTACACCTTC.

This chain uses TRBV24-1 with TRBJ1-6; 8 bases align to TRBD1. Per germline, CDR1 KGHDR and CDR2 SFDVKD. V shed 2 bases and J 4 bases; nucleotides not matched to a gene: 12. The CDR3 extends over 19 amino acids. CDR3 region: CATSDWGQGATRYNSPLHF. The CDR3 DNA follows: TGTGCCACCAGTGATTGGGGGCAGGGGGCGACCAGATATAATTCACCCCTCCACTTT.

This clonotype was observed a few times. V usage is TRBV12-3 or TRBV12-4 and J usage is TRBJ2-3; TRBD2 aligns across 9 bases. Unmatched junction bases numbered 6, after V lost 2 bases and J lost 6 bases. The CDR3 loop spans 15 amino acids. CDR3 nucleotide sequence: TGTGCCAGCAGTTTACGGCGGGGGGGAATGGATACGCAGTATTTT. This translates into CASSLRRGGMDTQYF.

Written as DNA, the CDR3 is TGTGCCAGCGCGAGCGAACCAGACCATGGCTACACCTTC. Amino acids: CASASEPDHGYTF. This rearrangement joins TRBV2 to TRBJ1-2, with D unresolved. The CDR3 length is 13 residues. Between the trimmed V and J ends, which lost 8 bases and 6 bases, there was a span of 16 bases. The V gene's germline CDR1 is SNHLY and CDR2 FYNNEI. Combining the CDR3 with reference TRBV2 and TRBJ1-2 gives the whole variable domain EPEVTQTPSHQVTQMGQEVILRCVPISNHLYFYWYRQILGQKVEFLVSFYNNEISEKSEIFDDQFSVERPDGSNFTLKIRSTKLEDSAMYFCASASEPDHGYTFGSGTRLTVV.

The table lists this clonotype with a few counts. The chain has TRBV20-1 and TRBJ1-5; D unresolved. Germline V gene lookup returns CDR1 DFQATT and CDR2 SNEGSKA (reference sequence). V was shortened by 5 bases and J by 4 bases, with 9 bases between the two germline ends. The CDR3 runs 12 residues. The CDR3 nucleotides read TGCAGTGCTGTCAGAGGGAATCAGCCCCAGCATTTT. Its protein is CSAVRGNQPQHF.

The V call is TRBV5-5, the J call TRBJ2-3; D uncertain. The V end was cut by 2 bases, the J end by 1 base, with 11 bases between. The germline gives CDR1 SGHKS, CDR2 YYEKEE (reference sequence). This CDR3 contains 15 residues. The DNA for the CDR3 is TGTGCCAGCAGCTTAAAGAGAGTCGGCACAGATACGCAGTATTTT. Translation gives CASSLKRVGTDTQYF.

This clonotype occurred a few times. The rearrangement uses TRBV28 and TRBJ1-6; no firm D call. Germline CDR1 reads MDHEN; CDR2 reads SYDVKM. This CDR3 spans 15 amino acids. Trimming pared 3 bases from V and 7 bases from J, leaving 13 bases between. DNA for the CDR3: TGTGCCAGCAGTTTTATAGGGTCTAAGAATTCACCCCTCCACTTT. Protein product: CASSFIGSKNSPLHF. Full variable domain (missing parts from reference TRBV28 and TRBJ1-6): DVKVTQSSRYLVKRTGEKVFLECVQDMDHENMFWYRQDPGLGLRLIYFSYDVKMKEKGDIPEGYSVSREKKERFSLILESASTNQTSMYLCASSFIGSKNSPLHFGNGTRLTVT.

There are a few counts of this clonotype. The CDR3 sequence: CASSLALSRRGYEQYF. In DNA form, the CDR3 reads TGTGCCAGCAGCTTAGCTCTTTCCCGTCGGGGCTACGAGCAGTACTTC. This chain joins TRBV7-2 and TRBJ2-7; tentatively, D is TRBD2 (5 bases). Trimming took 0 bases from V and 3 from J, leaving 15 bases between them. This CDR3 contains 16 residues. Per the germline V gene, CDR1 is SGHTA and CDR2 is FQGNSA.

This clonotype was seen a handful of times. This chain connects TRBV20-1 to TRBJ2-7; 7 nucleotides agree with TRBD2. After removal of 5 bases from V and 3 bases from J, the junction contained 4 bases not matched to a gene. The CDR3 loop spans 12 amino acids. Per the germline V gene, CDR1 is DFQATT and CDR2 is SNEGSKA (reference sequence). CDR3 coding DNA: TGCAGTGCTGGGACTACGGTCTACGAGCAGTACTTC. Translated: CSAGTTVYEQYF.

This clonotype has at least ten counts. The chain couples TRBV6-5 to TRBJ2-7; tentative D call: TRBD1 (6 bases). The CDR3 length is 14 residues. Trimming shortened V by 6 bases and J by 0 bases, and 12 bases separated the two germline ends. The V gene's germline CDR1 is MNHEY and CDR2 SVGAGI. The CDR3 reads CASRTWTASYEQYF. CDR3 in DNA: TGTGCCAGCAGGACCTGGACAGCCTCCTACGAGCAGTACTTC.

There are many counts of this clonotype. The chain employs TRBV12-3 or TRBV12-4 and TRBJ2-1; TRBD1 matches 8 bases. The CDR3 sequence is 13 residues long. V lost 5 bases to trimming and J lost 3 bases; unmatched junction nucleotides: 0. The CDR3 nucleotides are TGTGCCAGCAGTACAGGGGGCTACAATGAGCAGTTCTTC. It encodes CASSTGGYNEQFF.

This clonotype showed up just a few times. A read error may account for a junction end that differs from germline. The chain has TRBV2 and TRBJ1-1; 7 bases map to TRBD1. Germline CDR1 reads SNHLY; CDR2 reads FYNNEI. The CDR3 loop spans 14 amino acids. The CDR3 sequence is CASNEQGPNTEAFF. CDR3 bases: TGTGCCAGCAATGAACAGGGGCCCAACACTGAAGCTTTCTTT.